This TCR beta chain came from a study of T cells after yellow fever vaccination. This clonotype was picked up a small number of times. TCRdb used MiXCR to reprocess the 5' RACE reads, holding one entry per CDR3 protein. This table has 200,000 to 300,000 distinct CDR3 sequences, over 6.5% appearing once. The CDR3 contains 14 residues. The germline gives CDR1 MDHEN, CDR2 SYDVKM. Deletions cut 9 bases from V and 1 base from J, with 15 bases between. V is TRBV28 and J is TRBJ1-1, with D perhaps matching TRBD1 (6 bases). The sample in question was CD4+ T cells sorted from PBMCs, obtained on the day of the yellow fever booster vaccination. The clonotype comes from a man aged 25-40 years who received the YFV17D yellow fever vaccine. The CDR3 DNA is TGTGCCAGTTCGCAAGGGGGGCGGAACACTGAAGCTTTCTTT. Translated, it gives CASSQGGRNTEAFF.